The text below deals with one TCR beta chain. This sample is drawn from a study of blood T cell repertoires in COVID-19. Study-level background: PBMCs, B-cell-depleted T cells, or T cells provided the cDNA or gDNA that made up the material.

In the original processing: Reference gene primer amplification gave nucleated cell count estimates. Libraries were prepared by immunoSEQ multiplex PCR; TCRdb keeps only in-frame clonotypes and omits some of them. The V and J calls and the clone size are those of that table, but D and trimming were determined from the DNA. The data show approximately 300,000 clones, roughly 90% seen once. Participants spanned ages roughly 18 to 90 years and resided in 20 to 30 US areas. The ends lost 2 bases at V and 5 bases at J; junction bases unmatched: 3. The CDR3 extends over 13 amino acids. Germline V gene data show CDR1 as SGHKS and CDR2 as YYEKEE (reference sequence).

This clonotype originated in a woman in her twenties or thirties who had been exposed to COVID-19. The sequenced material came from PBMCs or T cells enriched from blood (not recorded which). V gene TRBV5-5 combines with J gene TRBJ2-5, with 7 bases aligning to TRBD2. The CDR3 DNA follows: TGTGCCAGCAGCTTCGGACTAGATGAGACCCAGTACTTC. This gives the protein CASSFGLDETQYF.